This is a list of T cell receptor beta chains from one sample in a study of T-cell reconstitution after alpha-beta-depleted transplantation in children. TCRdb used MiXCR to reprocess the PCR reads, holding one entry per CDR3 protein. The data hold 90,000 to 100,000 distinct CDR3 sequences, with more than 20% observed a single time. Source: PBMCs, taken before TCRalphabeta/CD19-depleted stem cell transplant. The origin of the receptors is a boy younger than 10 with acute lymphoblastic leukemia, due to receive a stem cell transplant. The CDR3 runs from the conserved cysteine through the conserved F or W. Fields, in order: V gene, clone size, D gene, J gene, CDR3 protein, CDR3 DNA. A D gene is named only where the DNA matches it firmly. The size field is filled for only some rows; it gives once, few, many or a size class.

TRBV7-9	.	.	TRBJ2-2	CASSYRANTGELFF	TGTGCCAGCAGCTACAGGGCGAACACCGGGGAGCTGTTTTTT
TRBV11-3	many	.	TRBJ1-1	CASSLNIREEAFF	TGTGCCAGCAGCTTAAACATCAGGGAAGAAGCTTTCTTT
TRBV5-5	many	.	TRBJ2-7	CASSLAQGMISYEQYF	TGTGCCAGCAGCTTGGCACAGGGTATGATCTCCTACGAGCAGTACTTC
TRBV20-1	.	TRBD2	TRBJ2-3	CSAISGGEGDTQYF	TGCAGTGCTATAAGCGGAGGGGAGGGAGATACGCAGTATTTT
TRBV28	.	.	TRBJ2-5	CASYKEETQYF	TGTGCCAGCTACAAGGAGGAGACCCAGTACTTC
TRBV28	.	.	TRBJ2-1	CASQGGGSYNEQFF	TGTGCCAGCCAGGGGGGGGGAAGCTACAATGAGCAGTTCTTC
TRBV4-2	many	TRBD2	TRBJ2-1	CASSQERGTSGNEQFF	TGTGCCAGCAGCCAAGAGAGGGGGACTAGCGGCAATGAGCAGTTCTTC
TRBV9	many	TRBD1	TRBJ2-5	CASSPTGTGQETQYF	TGTGCCAGCAGCCCCACCGGGACAGGCCAAGAGACCCAGTACTTC
TRBV29-1	.	.	TRBJ1-1	CSATGRGMNTEAFF	TGCAGCGCTACAGGGAGGGGTATGAACACTGAAGCTTTCTTT
TRBV6-5	.	.	TRBJ1-1	CASSSPGRNTEAFF	TGTGCCAGCAGTTCCCCAGGCAGGAACACTGAAGCTTTCTTT
TRBV28	few	.	TRBJ2-7	CASSLGNSYEQYF	TGTGCCAGCAGTCTTGGTAACTCCTACGAGCAGTACTTC
TRBV7-2	few	.	TRBJ2-1	CASSLGLVRNEQFF	TGTGCCAGCAGCTTAGGACTAGTGCGCAATGAGCAGTTCTTC
TRBV12-3/TRBV12-4	.	.	TRBJ1-1	CASSPRKTEAFF	TGTGCCAGCAGTCCCCGCAAGACTGAAGCTTTCTTT
TRBV28	few	.	TRBJ2-4	CASSLTGGENIQYF	TGTGCCAGCAGCTTAACAGGTGGCGAAAACATTCAGTACTTC
TRBV4-3	.	.	TRBJ1-6	CASSRGISPLHF	TGCGCCAGCAGCCGAGGGATTTCACCCCTCCACTTT
TRBV20-1	.	TRBD2	TRBJ2-3	CSASLTSGGDTQYF	TGCAGTGCTAGTCTGACTAGCGGAGGGGATACGCAGTATTTT
TRBV4-3	.	TRBD2	TRBJ2-3	CASSQVTSGRADTQYF	TGCGCCAGCAGCCAGGTGACTAGCGGGAGGGCAGATACGCAGTATTTT
TRBV24-1	few	TRBD2	TRBJ2-1	CATSDTSGYSNEQFF	TGTGCCACCAGTGACACTAGCGGGTACAGCAATGAGCAGTTCTTC
TRBV5-1	few	.	TRBJ2-7	CASSLGRGHNYEQYF	TGCGCCAGCAGCTTGGGCCGGGGACACAACTACGAGCAGTACTTC
TRBV19	.	.	TRBJ1-5	CATKDNNNQPQHF	TGTGCCACCAAGGACAATAACAATCAGCCCCAGCATTTT
TRBV20-1	few	.	TRBJ2-7	CSARIRGGTYEQYF	TGCAGTGCTAGAATCAGGGGGGGAACCTACGAGCAGTACTTC
TRBV7-2	.	.	TRBJ1-1	CASSFRAGRNTEAFF	TGTGCCAGCAGCTTCCGGGCCGGGCGGAACACTGAAGCTTTCTTT
TRBV5-6	.	TRBD1	TRBJ1-5	CASSLGQGTPQHF	TGTGCCAGCAGCTTGGGACAGGGCACTCCCCAGCATTTT
TRBV20-1	.	.	TRBJ2-7	CSARKSGGPAYEQYF	TGCAGTGCTAGGAAGAGCGGAGGGCCCGCCTACGAGCAGTACTTC
TRBV5-1	.	TRBD2	TRBJ2-5	CASSLGGLAELQETQYF	TGCGCCAGCAGCCTTGGCGGACTAGCGGAACTCCAAGAGACCCAGTACTTC
TRBV6-4	many	.	TRBJ1-2	CASSEGEWPAHGYTF	TGTGCCAGCAGTGAGGGCGAGTGGCCGGCGCATGGCTACACCTTC
TRBV7-2	.	.	TRBJ2-1	CASSIPGGEQFF	TGTGCCAGCAGCATTCCAGGGGGGGAGCAGTTCTTC
TRBV2	few	.	TRBJ2-2	CASSLVVSGELFF	TGTGCCAGCTCACTAGTTGTCTCCGGGGAGCTGTTTTTT
TRBV20-1	few	.	TRBJ2-3	CSAKGSTDTQYF	TGCAGTGCTAAGGGGAGCACAGATACGCAGTATTTT
TRBV4-3	.	TRBD2	TRBJ2-5	CASSQAPPGLASGETQYF	TGCGCCAGCAGCCAGGCTCCCCCGGGACTAGCGTCGGGGGAGACCCAGTACTTC
TRBV20-1	.	TRBD1	TRBJ1-3	CSAYTRDRVGNTIYF	TGCAGTGCGTACACCCGGGACAGAGTGGGGAACACCATATATTTT
TRBV15	.	.	TRBJ2-1	CATSVRRGAFNEQFF	TGTGCCACCAGCGTACGGAGAGGCGCCTTCAACGAGCAGTTCTTC
TRBV7-2	.	.	TRBJ1-1	CASSFAATNTEAFF	TGTGCCAGCAGCTTTGCGGCAACGAACACTGAAGCTTTCTTT
TRBV18	few	.	TRBJ1-5	CASSREGGNQPQHF	TGTGCCAGCTCTCGAGAGGGGGGCAATCAGCCCCAGCATTTT
TRBV5-1	few	TRBD2	TRBJ2-2	CASRPGTSGIANTGELFF	TGCGCCAGCAGGCCCGGGACTAGCGGGATTGCGAACACCGGGGAGCTGTTTTTT
TRBV5-1	few	.	TRBJ1-1	CASSLNENTEAFF	TGCGCCAGCAGCTTGAATGAGAACACTGAAGCTTTCTTT
TRBV5-1	few	TRBD1	TRBJ1-6	CASSAGQVDSPLHF	TGCGCCAGCAGCGCGGGACAGGTAGATTCACCCCTCCACTTT
TRBV3-1	few	.	TRBJ2-2	CASSRRGAPDTGELFF	TGTGCCAGCAGCCGGAGGGGGGCGCCGGACACCGGGGAGCTGTTTTTT
TRBV27	.	.	TRBJ1-2	CASSSTPLQGYGYTF	TGTGCCAGCAGTTCCACTCCTCTTCAGGGCTATGGCTACACCTTC
TRBV5-6	few	TRBD2	TRBJ2-7	CASSWRASGASSYEQYF	TGTGCCAGCAGCTGGAGGGCTAGCGGGGCGAGCTCCTACGAGCAGTACTTC
TRBV2	.	.	TRBJ2-7	CASSQDPGGGEQYF	TGTGCCAGCAGCCAAGATCCTGGTGGGGGCGAGCAGTACTTC
TRBV28	few	.	TRBJ2-7	CASSLAASYEQYF	TGTGCCAGCAGTTTGGCGGCTAGCTACGAGCAGTACTTC
TRBV5-1	.	TRBD1	TRBJ1-2	CASSPGTGGYGYTF	TGCGCCAGCAGCCCAGGGACAGGGGGATATGGCTACACCTTC
TRBV6-1	.	.	TRBJ2-5	CASSRDYAPKVWYF	TGTGCCAGCAGTCGAGACTATGCCCCCAAGGTTTGGTACTTC
TRBV7-2	few	.	TRBJ2-1	CASSLLSLEQFF	TGTGCCAGCAGCTTATTAAGTCTTGAGCAGTTCTTC
TRBV6-1	few	.	TRBJ1-1	CASSPGAPPTNTEAFF	TGTGCCAGCAGCCCCGGGGCCCCACCAACGAACACTGAAGCTTTCTTT
TRBV7-8	.	.	TRBJ2-1	CASSLEGGNEQFF	TGTGCCAGCAGCTTAGAAGGGGGAAATGAGCAGTTCTTC
TRBV12-3/TRBV12-4	.	.	TRBJ2-3	CASARADTQYF	TGTGCCAGCGCCCGCGCAGATACGCAGTATTTT
TRBV2	few	.	TRBJ2-2	CASSEEALGELFF	TGTGCCAGCAGTGAAGAAGCCCTCGGGGAGCTGTTTTTT
TRBV12-3/TRBV12-4	few	TRBD2	TRBJ2-3	CASSQLAAYTDTQYF	TGTGCCAGCAGCCAACTAGCGGCCTACACAGATACGCAGTATTTT
TRBV5-1	.	.	TRBJ2-2	CASSFQGVSTGELFF	TGCGCCAGCAGCTTCCAGGGAGTAAGCACCGGGGAGCTGTTTTTT